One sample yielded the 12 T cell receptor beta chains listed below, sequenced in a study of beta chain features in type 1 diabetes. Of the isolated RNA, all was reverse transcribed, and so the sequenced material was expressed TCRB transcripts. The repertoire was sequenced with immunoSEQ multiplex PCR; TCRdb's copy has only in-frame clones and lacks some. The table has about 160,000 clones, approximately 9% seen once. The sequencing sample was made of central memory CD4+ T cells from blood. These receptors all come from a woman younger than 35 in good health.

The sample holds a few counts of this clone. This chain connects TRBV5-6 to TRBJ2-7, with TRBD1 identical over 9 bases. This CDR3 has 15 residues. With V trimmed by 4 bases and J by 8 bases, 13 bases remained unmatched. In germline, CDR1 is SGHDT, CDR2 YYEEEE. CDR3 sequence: CASSPQGQGRSKQYF. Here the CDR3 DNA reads TGTGCCAGCAGCCCTCAGGGACAGGGTAGGAGCAAGCAGTACTTC.

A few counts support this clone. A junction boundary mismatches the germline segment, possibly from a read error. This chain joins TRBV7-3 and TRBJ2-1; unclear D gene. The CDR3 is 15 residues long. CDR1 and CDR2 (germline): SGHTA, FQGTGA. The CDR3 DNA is TGTGCCAGCAGCCTAACCCCTATGTCCTACAATGAGCAGTTCTTC. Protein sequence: CASSLTPMSYNEQFF.

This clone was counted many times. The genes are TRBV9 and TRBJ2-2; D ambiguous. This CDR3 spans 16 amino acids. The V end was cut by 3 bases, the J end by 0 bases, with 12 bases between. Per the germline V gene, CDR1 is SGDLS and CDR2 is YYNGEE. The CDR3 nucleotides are TGTGCCAGCAGCGGCCCGCTTGGGCCGAACACCGGGGAGCTGTTTTTT. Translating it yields CASSGPLGPNTGELFF.

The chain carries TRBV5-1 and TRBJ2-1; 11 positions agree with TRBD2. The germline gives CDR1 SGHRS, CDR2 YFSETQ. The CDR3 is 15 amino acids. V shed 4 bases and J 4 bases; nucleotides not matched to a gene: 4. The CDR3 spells CASSKTSGTYNEQFF. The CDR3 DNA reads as TGCGCCAGCAGCAAGACTAGCGGGACATACAATGAGCAGTTCTTC.

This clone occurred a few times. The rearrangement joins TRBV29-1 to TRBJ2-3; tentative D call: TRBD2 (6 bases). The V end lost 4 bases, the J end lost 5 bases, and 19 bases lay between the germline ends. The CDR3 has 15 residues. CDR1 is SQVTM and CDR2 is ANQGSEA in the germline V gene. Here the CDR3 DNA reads TGCAGCGTTGGGGGGGATACTAGAGTAGGAGATACGCAGTATTTT. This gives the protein CSVGGDTRVGDTQYF.

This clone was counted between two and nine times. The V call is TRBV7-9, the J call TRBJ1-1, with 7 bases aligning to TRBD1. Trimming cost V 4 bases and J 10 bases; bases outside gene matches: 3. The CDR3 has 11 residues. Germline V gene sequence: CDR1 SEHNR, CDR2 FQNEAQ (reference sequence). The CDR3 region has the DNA TGTGCCAGCAGCTGGGACAGCGGAGCTTTCTTT. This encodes CASSWDSGAFF.

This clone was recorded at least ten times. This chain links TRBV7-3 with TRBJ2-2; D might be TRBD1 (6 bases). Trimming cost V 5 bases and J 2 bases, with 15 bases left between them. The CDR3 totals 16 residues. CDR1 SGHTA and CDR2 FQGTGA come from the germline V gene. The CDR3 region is CASSPRDRRNTGELFF. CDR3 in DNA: TGTGCCAGCAGCCCTAGAGACAGGCGAAACACCGGGGAGCTGTTTTTT.

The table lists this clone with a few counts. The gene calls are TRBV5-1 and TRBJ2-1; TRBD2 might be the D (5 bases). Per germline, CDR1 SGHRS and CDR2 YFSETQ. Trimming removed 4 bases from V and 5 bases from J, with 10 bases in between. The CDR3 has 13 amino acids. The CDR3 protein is CASSARDHNEQFF. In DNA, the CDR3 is TGCGCCAGCAGCGCCCGGGATCACAATGAGCAGTTCTTC.

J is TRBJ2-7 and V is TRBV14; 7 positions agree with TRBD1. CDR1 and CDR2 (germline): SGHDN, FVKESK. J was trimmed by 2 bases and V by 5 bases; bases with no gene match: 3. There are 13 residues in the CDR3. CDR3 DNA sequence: TGTGCCAGCAGCTTCGACAGGGCCTACGAGCAGTACTTC. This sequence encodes CASSFDRAYEQYF.

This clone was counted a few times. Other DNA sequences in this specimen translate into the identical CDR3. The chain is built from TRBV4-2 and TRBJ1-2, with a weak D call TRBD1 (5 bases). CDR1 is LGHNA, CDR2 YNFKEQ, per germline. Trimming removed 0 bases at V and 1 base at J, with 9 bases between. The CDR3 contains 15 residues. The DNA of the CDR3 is TGTGCCAGCAGCCAAGAAGGAGGGGTTAACTATGGCTACACCTTC. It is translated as CASSQEGGVNYGYTF.

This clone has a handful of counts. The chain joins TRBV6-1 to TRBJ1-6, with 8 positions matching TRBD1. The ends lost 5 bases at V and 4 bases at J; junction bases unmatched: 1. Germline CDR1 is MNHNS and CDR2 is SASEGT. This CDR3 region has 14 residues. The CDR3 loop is CASSRTGYNSPLHF. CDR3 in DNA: TGTGCCAGCAGTCGGACAGGGTATAATTCACCCCTCCACTTT.

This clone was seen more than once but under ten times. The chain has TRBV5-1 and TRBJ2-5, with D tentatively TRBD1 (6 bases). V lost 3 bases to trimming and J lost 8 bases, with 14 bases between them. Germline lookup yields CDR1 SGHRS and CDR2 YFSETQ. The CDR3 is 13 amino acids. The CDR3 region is CASSSNEGDTQYF. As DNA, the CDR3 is TGCGCCAGCAGCTCAAACGAGGGGGATACCCAGTACTTC.